Below are 12 T cell receptor beta chains sequenced from a single sample in a study of blood T cell repertoires in COVID-19. TCRdb's table, derived via immunoSEQ multiplex PCR, lists solely in-frame clones and lacks some. The sample comprises around 250,000 clones, around 84% of which are singletons, and roughly a sixth rests with the top ten. The specimen was PBMCs or T cells enriched from blood (not recorded which). The receptors derive from a man aged 18 to 29 who had recovered from COVID-19.

This sequence joins TRBV27 and TRBJ2-7; 8 positions match TRBD2. The CDR3 is 14 amino acids. V lost 3 bases to trimming and J lost 2 bases; unmatched junction nucleotides: 3. The germline gives CDR1 MNHEY, CDR2 SMNVEV (reference sequence). The CDR3 nucleotides are TGTGCCAGCAGTTTCAAGGGACTAGCCTACGAGCAGTACTTC. Its protein is CASSFKGLAYEQYF.

The chain carries TRBV28 and TRBJ2-7; possibly TRBD2 for D (5 bases). V was clipped by 3 bases and J by 6 bases, with 9 bases between them. Per germline, CDR1 MDHEN and CDR2 SYDVKM. The CDR3 is made up of 12 amino acids. Here the CDR3 DNA reads TGTGCCAGCAGTTTCCCGGCGGGCGAGCAGTACTTC. Translation: CASSFPAGEQYF.

V is TRBV19 and J is TRBJ2-5; TRBD2 matches at 12 bases. Germline V CDR1 and CDR2: LNHDA, SQIVND (reference sequence). CDR3 size: 15 residues. With 6 bases clipped from V and 2 bases from J, the junction kept 4 bases outside the gene matches. The CDR3 region is CASSFTSGGQETQYF. The CDR3 DNA is TGTGCCAGTAGCTTTACTAGCGGGGGGCAAGAGACCCAGTACTTC. Together with reference TRBV19 and TRBJ2-5, the CDR3 gives the full variable domain: DGGITQSPKYLFRKEGQNVTLSCEQNLNHDAMYWYRQDPGQGLRLIYYSQIVNDFQKGDIAEGYSVSREKKESFPLTVTSAQKNPTAFYLCASSFTSGGQETQYFGPGTRLLVL.

This clone was found a few times. J is TRBJ2-2 and V is TRBV24-1, with D possibly being TRBD1 (6 bases). The V gene's germline CDR1 is KGHDR and CDR2 SFDVKD. The CDR3 runs to 17 residues. V was shortened by 0 bases and J by 4 bases, with 14 bases between the two germline ends. CDR3 DNA: TGTGCCACCAGTGATTTGACAGGGCGGTCGAGCACCGGGGAGCTGTTTTTT. Translated: CATSDLTGRSSTGELFF.

This clone was seen a few times. The chain is built from TRBV7-9 and TRBJ1-1; D is unclear. CDR1 is SEHNR and CDR2 is FQNEAQ in the germline V gene (reference sequence). The CDR3 has 13 amino acids. The V end lost 5 bases, the J end lost 3 bases, and 10 bases lay between the germline ends. This chain's CDR3 is CASSRQRDTEAFF. For the CDR3, the DNA is TGTGCCAGCAGCCGTCAGAGGGACACTGAAGCTTTCTTT.

This clone was seen a single time. The chain combines TRBV12-3 or TRBV12-4 with TRBJ2-3; TRBD1 might be the D (5 bases). The CDR3 covers 13 residues. V was trimmed by 1 base and J by 3 bases, leaving 5 bases between them. This CDR3 is CASSLGQTDTQYF. For the CDR3, the DNA is TGTGCCAGCAGTTTAGGACAGACAGATACGCAGTATTTT.

This clone has a single count. Other nucleotide sequences from this sample produce the same CDR3. The chain uses TRBV10-3 and TRBJ2-7; TRBD1 matches at 8 bases. The ends lost 6 bases at V and 5 bases at J; junction bases unmatched: 9. CDR3 length equals 14 residues. CDR1 is ENHRY, CDR2 SYGVKD, per germline. The chain's CDR3 is CAIRGDRGGDEQYF. The CDR3, as DNA: TGTGCCATCAGGGGTGACAGGGGAGGTGACGAGCAGTACTTC.

V and J are TRBV3-1 (or the pseudogene TRBV3-2) and TRBJ1-4; D ambiguous. Germline V CDR1 and CDR2: LGHDT, YNNKEL (reference sequence). V lost 1 base and J 5 bases, leaving 11 bases between the germline ends. CDR3 length equals 15 residues. The CDR3 loop reads CASSQGAAGNEKLFF. CDR3 in DNA: TGTGCCAGCAGCCAAGGGGCCGCCGGAAATGAAAAACTGTTTTTT.

The chain couples TRBV30 to TRBJ2-3; D is uncertain. The CDR3 contains 11 residues. Trimming took 3 bases from V and 7 from J, leaving 8 bases between them. The germline CDR1 and CDR2 sequences are GTSNPN and SVGIG (reference sequence). The CDR3 DNA reads TGTGCCTGGAGCAGAACAAATACGCAGTATTTT. Amino acid sequence: CAWSRTNTQYF.

The rearrangement links TRBV11-2 to TRBJ2-3; D ambiguous. CDR1 and CDR2 (germline): SGHAT, FQNNGV. V shed 5 bases and J shed 2 bases, with 11 bases lying between them. The CDR3 contains 14 residues. The CDR3 region is CASSLIGDTDTQYF. DNA for the CDR3: TGTGCCAGCAGCCTAATCGGAGACACAGATACGCAGTATTTT.

The chain carries TRBV12-3 or TRBV12-4 and TRBJ1-2; 10 bases fit TRBD1. V trimming: 5 bases; J trimming: 7 bases; junction bases outside the gene matches: 4. This CDR3 spans 13 amino acids. The CDR3: CASSPDRGLGYTF. CDR3 coding DNA: TGTGCCAGCAGTCCAGACAGGGGGCTTGGCTACACCTTC.

This rearrangement joins TRBV2 to TRBJ2-2, with 9 bases that match TRBD2. The CDR3 has 15 amino acids. Germline values: CDR1 SNHLY, CDR2 FYNNEI. V lost 8 bases, J lost 4 bases, and 8 bases stayed unmatched. In DNA form, the CDR3 reads TGTGCCAGCGTGCGGGAGGGCCGGATCACCGGGGAGCTGTTTTTT. As protein: CASVREGRITGELFF.